Shown below are 15 T cell receptor beta chains from a single sample sequenced in a study of cytomegalovirus exposure and HLA in healthy donors. The PCR made use of 60 Vbeta and 13 Jbeta primers. The repertoire was sequenced with immunoSEQ multiplex PCR; TCRdb's copy has only in-frame clones and lacks some. The sample has roughly 230,000 clones, around 90% seen once; the top ten hold about 1.7%. Material: PBMCs. All receptors derive from a girl aged 2 to 9 in good health and CMV-seronegative.

V usage is TRBV7-2 and J usage is TRBJ1-2, with TRBD1 identical over 7 bases. Germline CDR1 SGHTA, CDR2 FQGNSA. V dropped 5 bases and J dropped 0; count of bases not matched to a gene: 6. The CDR3 covers 15 residues. The CDR3 DNA reads as TGTGCCAGCAGCCAACGGGACAGCGCTAACTATGGCTACACCTTC. It yields the protein CASSQRDSANYGYTF.

This chain uses TRBV12-5 with TRBJ2-1; D not resolved. V lost 5 bases to trimming and J lost 7 bases, with 6 bases between them. The CDR3 extends over 11 amino acids. Germline V CDR1 and CDR2: LGHNT, FRNRAP. CDR3 sequence reads: CASGTRNEQFF. CDR3 in DNA: TGTGCTAGTGGTACTCGGAATGAGCAGTTCTTC. Supplemented by reference TRBV12-5 and TRBJ2-1, the full variable domain reads DARVTQTPRHKVTEMGQEVTMRCQPILGHNTVFWYRQTMMQGLELLAYFRNRAPLDDSGMPKDRFSAEMPDATLATLKIQPSEPRDSAVYFCASGTRNEQFFGPGTRLTVL.

The chain recombines TRBV2 with TRBJ2-5; the D gene is possibly TRBD1 (6 bases). The CDR3 spans 11 residues. Trimming stripped 6 bases from V and 11 bases from J, with 13 bases between. Germline V lookup: CDR1 SNHLY, CDR2 FYNNEI. CDR3 nucleotides: TGTGCCAGCAGACTAGGGGGTGAGCAGTACTTC. As protein: CASRLGGEQYF.

This chain joins TRBV14 and TRBJ2-7; 10 bases map to TRBD1. Trimming removed 5 bases from V and 6 bases from J; junction bases left unmatched: 13. The CDR3 has 16 residues. The V gene's germline CDR1 is SGHDN and CDR2 FVKESK. CDR3 loop: CASSATGGVFSSEQYF. DNA of the CDR3: TGTGCCAGCAGCGCGACAGGGGGCGTATTTAGCTCCGAGCAGTACTTC.

The genes are TRBV5-6 and TRBJ1-1; 10 bases line up with TRBD1. The length of the CDR3 is 14 residues. Germline trimming cut 3 bases from V and 4 bases from J; bases unmatched to any gene: 3. Germline V lookup: CDR1 SGHDT, CDR2 YYEEEE. The CDR3 coding sequence is TGTGCCAGCAGCTGGGGGGACAGGGGCACTGAAGCTTTCTTT. Protein: CASSWGDRGTEAFF.

V gene TRBV5-4 combines with J gene TRBJ1-2, with TRBD1 identical over 7 bases. The germline V gene encodes CDR1 SGHNT and CDR2 YYREEE (reference sequence). The CDR3 sequence is 14 residues long. V dropped 4 bases and J dropped 0; count of bases not matched to a gene: 3. CDR3 sequence (DNA): TGTGCCAGCAGCGCCGGGACAGCTAACTATGGCTACACCTTC. Translation gives CASSAGTANYGYTF.

V gene TRBV9 combines with J gene TRBJ2-1; 11 positions agree with TRBD2. Germline V gene lookup returns CDR1 SGDLS and CDR2 YYNGEE. The CDR3 is made up of 15 amino acids. J gave up 4 bases and V 3 bases, and 3 bases lay outside the gene matches. The CDR3 sequence: CASSDTSGGYNEQFF. The CDR3 DNA reads as TGTGCCAGCAGCGACACTAGCGGGGGTTACAATGAGCAGTTCTTC.

V and J are TRBV6-5 and TRBJ1-4, with a weak D call TRBD1 (6 bases). The germline V gene encodes CDR1 MNHEY and CDR2 SVGAGI. The CDR3 runs to 15 residues. The ends were cut back, 2 bases at V and 4 bases at J, with 11 bases in the middle. The CDR3 nucleotides read TGTGCCAGCAGTTACCGGACAGACCGTAATGAAAAACTGTTTTTT. Protein product: CASSYRTDRNEKLFF.

The chain carries TRBV28 and TRBJ1-2, with 10 bases identical to TRBD1. V lost 11 bases to trimming and J lost 4 bases; unmatched junction nucleotides: 4. The CDR3 is 12 amino acids. CDR1 is MDHEN, CDR2 SYDVKM, per germline. The CDR3 region is CAGGQGFYGYTF. The CDR3 nucleotides are TGTGCCGGGGGACAGGGGTTCTATGGCTACACCTTC.

The chain employs TRBV27 and TRBJ1-2; 9 positions agree with TRBD1. Trimming at V came to 5 bases and at J to 7 bases, leaving 5 bases not matched to a gene. CDR1 and CDR2 from the germline V gene are MNHEY and SMNVEV (reference sequence). The CDR3 runs to 13 residues. CDR3 bases: TGTGCCAGCAGTCAGGGACAGGGATTTGGCTACACCTTC. Translating gives CASSQGQGFGYTF.

The rearrangement uses TRBV19 and TRBJ2-7; 9 bases are a match to TRBD1. Germline V gene lookup returns CDR1 LNHDA and CDR2 SQIVND (reference sequence). The V gene end was trimmed by 5 bases and the J gene end by 5 bases; junction bases not matched to a gene: 10. This CDR3 region has 15 residues. The CDR3 DNA reads as TGTGCCAGTAGTGTTCTAGGGACAGGGTCTCACGAGCAGTACTTC. As protein: CASSVLGTGSHEQYF.

This chain links TRBV7-8 with TRBJ2-2; 12 bases line up with TRBD2. The V and J ends lost 5 bases and 0 bases, in that order; junction bases with no gene match: 7. The germline V gene has CDR1 SGHVS and CDR2 FQNEAQ. The CDR3 runs to 18 residues. The CDR3 loop is CASSLGTSGLANTGELFF. CDR3 bases: TGTGCCAGCAGCCTGGGGACTAGCGGGCTCGCGAACACCGGGGAGCTGTTTTTT.

The V call is TRBV6-6, the J call TRBJ2-7, with 7 bases matching TRBD2. CDR3 length: 13 residues. Looked up from germline, CDR1 is MNHNY and CDR2 is SVGAGI (reference sequence). J gave up 6 bases and V 8 bases, and 10 bases lay outside the gene matches. The CDR3 region is CASSRDYYSEQYF. CDR3 sequence (DNA): TGTGCCAGCTCGCGGGACTATTACTCCGAGCAGTACTTC.

The chain combines TRBV10-3 with TRBJ2-5, with 11 bases identical to TRBD2. The V segment lost 3 bases and the J segment 5 bases; nucleotides outside the gene matches: 11. The CDR3 totals 17 residues. The germline V gene encodes CDR1 ENHRY and CDR2 SYGVKD. The chain's CDR3 is CAISESLAGGKGETQYF. The CDR3 bases are TGTGCCATCAGTGAAAGCCTAGCGGGGGGAAAGGGGGAGACCCAGTACTTC.

This sequence joins TRBV6-1 and TRBJ2-2; 9 bases fit TRBD2. The CDR3 runs 15 residues. Germline CDR1 reads MNHNS; CDR2 reads SASEGT. The V gene end was trimmed by 5 bases and the J gene end by 6 bases; junction bases not matched to a gene: 7. The CDR3 sequence is CASSPPGLAAGELFF. As DNA, the CDR3 is TGTGCCAGCAGTCCCCCGGGACTAGCAGCCGGGGAGCTGTTTTTT.